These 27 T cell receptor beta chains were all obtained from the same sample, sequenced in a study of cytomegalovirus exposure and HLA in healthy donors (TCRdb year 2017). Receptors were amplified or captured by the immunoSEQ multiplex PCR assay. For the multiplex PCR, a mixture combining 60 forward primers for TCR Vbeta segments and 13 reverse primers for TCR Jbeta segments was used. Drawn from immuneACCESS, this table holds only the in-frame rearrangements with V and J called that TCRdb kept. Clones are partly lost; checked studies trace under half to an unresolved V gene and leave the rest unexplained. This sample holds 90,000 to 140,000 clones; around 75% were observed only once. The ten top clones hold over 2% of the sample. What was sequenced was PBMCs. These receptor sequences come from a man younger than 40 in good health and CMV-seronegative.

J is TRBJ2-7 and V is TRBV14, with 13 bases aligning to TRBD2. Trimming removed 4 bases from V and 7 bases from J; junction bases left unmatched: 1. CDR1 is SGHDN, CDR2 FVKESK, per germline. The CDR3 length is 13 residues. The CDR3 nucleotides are TGTGCCAGCAGCCTGGGACTAGCGGGAGAGCAGTACTTC. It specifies CASSLGLAGEQYF.

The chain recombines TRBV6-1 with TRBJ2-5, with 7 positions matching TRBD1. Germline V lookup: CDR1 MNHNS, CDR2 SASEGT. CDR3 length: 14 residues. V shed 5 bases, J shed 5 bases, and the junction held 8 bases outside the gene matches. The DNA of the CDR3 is TGTGCCAGCAGTCCTCGGACAGGCGGTGAGACCCAGTACTTC. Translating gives CASSPRTGGETQYF.

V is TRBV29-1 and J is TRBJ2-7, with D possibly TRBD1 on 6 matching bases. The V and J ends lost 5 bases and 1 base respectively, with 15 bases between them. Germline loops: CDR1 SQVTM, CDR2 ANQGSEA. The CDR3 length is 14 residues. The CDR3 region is CSVRTVTDSYEQYF. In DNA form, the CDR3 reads TGCAGCGTTCGGACAGTTACCGATTCCTACGAGCAGTACTTC.

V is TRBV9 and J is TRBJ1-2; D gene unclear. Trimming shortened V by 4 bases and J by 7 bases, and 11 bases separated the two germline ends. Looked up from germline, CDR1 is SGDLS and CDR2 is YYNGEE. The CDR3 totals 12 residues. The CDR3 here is CASSFSHGGYTF. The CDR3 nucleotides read TGTGCCAGCAGCTTTAGTCACGGTGGCTACACCTTC.

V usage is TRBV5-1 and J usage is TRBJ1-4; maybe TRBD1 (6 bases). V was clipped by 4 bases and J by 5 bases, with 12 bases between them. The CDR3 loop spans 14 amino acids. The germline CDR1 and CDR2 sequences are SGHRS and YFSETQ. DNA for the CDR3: TGCGCCAGCAGCGAGGACAGCCCGAATGAAAAACTGTTTTTT. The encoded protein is CASSEDSPNEKLFF.

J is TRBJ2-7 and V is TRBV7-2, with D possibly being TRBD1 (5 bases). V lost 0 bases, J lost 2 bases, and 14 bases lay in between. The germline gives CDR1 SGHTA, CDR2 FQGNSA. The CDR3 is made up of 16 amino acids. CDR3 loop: CASSLAYSRATYEQYF. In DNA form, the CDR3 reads TGTGCCAGCAGCTTAGCTTACTCCAGGGCCACCTACGAGCAGTACTTC. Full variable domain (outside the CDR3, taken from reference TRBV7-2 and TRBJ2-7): GAGVSQSPSNKVTEKGKDVELRCDPISGHTALYWYRQSLGQGLEFLIYFQGNSAPDKSGLPSDRFSAERTGGSVSTLTIQRTQQEDSAVYLCASSLAYSRATYEQYFGPGTRLTVT.

This CDR3 reads CASRGLAGGPEETQYF. CDR3 bases: TGCGCCAGCAGGGGCCTAGCGGGGGGACCCGAAGAGACCCAGTACTTC. The chain is built from TRBV5-1 and TRBJ2-5, with TRBD2 matching over 11 bases. The CDR3 has 16 residues. Germline assignment: CDR1 SGHRS and CDR2 YFSETQ. Trimming cost V 5 bases and J 3 bases; bases outside gene matches: 9.

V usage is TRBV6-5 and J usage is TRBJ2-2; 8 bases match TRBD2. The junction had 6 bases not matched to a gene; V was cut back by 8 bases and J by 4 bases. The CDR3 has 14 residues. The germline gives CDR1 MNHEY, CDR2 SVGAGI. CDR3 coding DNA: TGTGCCAGCTGTACTAGCGGACTCACCGGGGAGCTGTTTTTT. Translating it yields CASCTSGLTGELFF.

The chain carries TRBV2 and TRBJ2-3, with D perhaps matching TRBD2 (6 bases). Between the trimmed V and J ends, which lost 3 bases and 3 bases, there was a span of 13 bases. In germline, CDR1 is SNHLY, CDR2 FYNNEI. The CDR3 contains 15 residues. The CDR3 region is CASSERQGGTDTQYF. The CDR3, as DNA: TGTGCCAGCAGTGAGAGGCAGGGAGGTACAGATACGCAGTATTTT.

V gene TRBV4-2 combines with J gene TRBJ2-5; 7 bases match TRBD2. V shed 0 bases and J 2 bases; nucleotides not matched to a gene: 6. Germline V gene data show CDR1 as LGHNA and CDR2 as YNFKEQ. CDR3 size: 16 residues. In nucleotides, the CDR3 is TGTGCCAGCAGCCAAGATTCCGGGGGGAATCAAGAGACCCAGTACTTC. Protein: CASSQDSGGNQETQYF.

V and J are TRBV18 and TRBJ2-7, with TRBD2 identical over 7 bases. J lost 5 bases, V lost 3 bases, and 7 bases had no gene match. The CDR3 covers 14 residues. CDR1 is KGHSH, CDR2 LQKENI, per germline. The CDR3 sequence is CASSPPGLPNEQYF. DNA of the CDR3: TGTGCCAGCTCACCCCCGGGACTACCTAACGAGCAGTACTTC.

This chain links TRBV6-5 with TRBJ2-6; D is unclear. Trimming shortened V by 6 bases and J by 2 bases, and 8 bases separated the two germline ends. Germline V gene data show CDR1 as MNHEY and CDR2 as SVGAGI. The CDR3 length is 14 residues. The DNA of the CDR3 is TGTGCCAGCAGATGGAGAACTGGGGCCAACGTCCTGACTTTC. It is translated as CASRWRTGANVLTF.

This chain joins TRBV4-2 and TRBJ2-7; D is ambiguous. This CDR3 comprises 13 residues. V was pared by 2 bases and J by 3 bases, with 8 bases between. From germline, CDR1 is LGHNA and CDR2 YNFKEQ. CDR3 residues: CASSQPPRYEQYF. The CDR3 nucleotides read TGTGCCAGCAGCCAACCCCCGCGCTACGAGCAGTACTTC.

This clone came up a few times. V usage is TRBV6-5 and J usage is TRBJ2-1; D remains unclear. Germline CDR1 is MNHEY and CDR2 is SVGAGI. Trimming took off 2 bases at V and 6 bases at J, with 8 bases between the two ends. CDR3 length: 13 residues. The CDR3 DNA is TGTGCCAGCAGTTACAATCCTCCCAATGAGCAGTTCTTC. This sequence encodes CASSYNPPNEQFF.

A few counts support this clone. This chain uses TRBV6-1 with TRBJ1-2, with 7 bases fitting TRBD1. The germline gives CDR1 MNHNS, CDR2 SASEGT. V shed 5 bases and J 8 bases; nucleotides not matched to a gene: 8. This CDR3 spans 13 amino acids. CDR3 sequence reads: CASSIGQARGYTF. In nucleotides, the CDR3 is TGTGCCAGCAGTATAGGACAGGCTAGGGGCTACACCTTC.

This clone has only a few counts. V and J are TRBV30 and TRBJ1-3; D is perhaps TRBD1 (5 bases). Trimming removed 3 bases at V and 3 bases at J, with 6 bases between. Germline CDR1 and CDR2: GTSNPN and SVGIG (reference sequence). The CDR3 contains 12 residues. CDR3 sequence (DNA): TGTGCCTGGAGGGGGCTTGGAAACACCATATATTTT. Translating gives CAWRGLGNTIYF.

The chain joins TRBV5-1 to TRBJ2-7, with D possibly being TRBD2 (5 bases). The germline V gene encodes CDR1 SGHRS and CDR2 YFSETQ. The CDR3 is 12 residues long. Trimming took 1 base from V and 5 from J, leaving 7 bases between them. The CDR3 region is CASSLPGDEQYF. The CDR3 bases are TGCGCCAGCAGCTTGCCCGGGGACGAGCAGTACTTC.

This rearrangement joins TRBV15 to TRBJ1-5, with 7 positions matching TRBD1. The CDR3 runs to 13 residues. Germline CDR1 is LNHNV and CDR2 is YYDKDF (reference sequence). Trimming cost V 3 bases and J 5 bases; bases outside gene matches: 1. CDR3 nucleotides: TGTGCCACCAGCAGCAGGGGGGATCAGCCCCAGCATTTT. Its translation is CATSSRGDQPQHF.

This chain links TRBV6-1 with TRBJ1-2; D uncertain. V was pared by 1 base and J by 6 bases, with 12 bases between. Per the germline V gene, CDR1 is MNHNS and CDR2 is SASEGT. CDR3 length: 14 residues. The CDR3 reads CASSEGPGIDGYTF. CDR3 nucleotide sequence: TGTGCCAGCAGTGAAGGACCGGGGATCGATGGCTACACCTTC.

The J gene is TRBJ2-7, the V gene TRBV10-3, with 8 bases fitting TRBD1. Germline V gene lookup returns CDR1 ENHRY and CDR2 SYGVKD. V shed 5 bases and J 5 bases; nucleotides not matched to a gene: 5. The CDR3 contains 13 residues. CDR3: CAISSDRGDEQYF. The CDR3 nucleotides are TGTGCCATCAGTTCCGACAGGGGCGACGAGCAGTACTTC.

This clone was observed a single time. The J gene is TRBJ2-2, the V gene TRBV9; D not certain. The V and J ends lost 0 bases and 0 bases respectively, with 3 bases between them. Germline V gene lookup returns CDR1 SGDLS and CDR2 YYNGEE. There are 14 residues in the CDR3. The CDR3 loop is CASSVATNTGELFF. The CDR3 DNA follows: TGTGCCAGCAGCGTAGCTACGAACACCGGGGAGCTGTTTTTT.

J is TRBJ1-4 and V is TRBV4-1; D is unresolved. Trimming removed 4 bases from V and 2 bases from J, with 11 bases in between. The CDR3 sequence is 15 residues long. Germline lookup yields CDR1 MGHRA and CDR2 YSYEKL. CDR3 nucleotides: TGCGCCAGCAGCCCACCAACGGGGACTAATGAAAAACTGTTTTTT. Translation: CASSPPTGTNEKLFF.

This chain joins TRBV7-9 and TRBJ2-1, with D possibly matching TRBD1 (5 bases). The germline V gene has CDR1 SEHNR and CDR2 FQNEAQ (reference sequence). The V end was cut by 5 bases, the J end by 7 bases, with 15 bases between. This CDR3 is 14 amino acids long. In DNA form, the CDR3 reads TGTGCCAGCAGCCTAGGAGACAGTCGGAATGAGCAGTTCTTC. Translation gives CASSLGDSRNEQFF.

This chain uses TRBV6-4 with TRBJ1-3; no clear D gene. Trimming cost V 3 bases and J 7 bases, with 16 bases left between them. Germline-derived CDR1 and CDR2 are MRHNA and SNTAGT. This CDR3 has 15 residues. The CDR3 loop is CASSEVRESSNTIYF. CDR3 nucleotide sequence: TGTGCCAGCAGTGAGGTTCGGGAGAGTAGTAACACCATATATTTT.

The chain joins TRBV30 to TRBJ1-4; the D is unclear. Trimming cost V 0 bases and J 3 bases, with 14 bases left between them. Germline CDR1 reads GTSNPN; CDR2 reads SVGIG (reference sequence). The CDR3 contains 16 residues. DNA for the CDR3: TGTGCCTGGAGTGTACAAGGAGGACTAGCTAATGAAAAACTGTTTTTT. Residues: CAWSVQGGLANEKLFF.

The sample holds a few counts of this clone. Written as DNA, the CDR3 is TGCGCCAGCAGCCAAGTCAAAGATACGCAGTATTTT. Translation: CASSQVKDTQYF. The chain is built from TRBV4-1 and TRBJ2-3; no clear D. Trimming removed 1 base from V and 5 bases from J, with 4 bases in between. This CDR3 contains 12 residues. The germline V gene encodes CDR1 MGHRA and CDR2 YSYEKL.

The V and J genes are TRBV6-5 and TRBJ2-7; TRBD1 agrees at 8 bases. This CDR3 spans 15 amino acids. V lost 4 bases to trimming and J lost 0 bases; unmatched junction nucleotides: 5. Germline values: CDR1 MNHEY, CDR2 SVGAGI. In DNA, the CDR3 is TGTGCCAGCAGTTTCCAGGGGGCTAGCTCCTACGAGCAGTACTTC. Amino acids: CASSFQGASSYEQYF.